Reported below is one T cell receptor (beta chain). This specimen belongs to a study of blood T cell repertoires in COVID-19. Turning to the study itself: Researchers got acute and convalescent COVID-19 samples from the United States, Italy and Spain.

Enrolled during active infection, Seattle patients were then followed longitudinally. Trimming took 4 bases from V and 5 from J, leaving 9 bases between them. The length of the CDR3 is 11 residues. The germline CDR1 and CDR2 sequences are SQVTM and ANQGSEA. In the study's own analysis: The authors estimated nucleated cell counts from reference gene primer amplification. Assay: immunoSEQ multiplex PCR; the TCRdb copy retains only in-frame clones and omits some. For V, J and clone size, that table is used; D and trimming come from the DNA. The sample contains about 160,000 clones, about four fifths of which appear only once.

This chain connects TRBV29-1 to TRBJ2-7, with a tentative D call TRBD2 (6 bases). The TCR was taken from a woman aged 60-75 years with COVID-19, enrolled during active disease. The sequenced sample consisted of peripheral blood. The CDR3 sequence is CSVVEGNEQYV. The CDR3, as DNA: TGCAGCGTTGTGGAGGGGAACGAGCAGTACGTC.